Presented here are 9 T cell receptor beta chains from one specimen sequenced in a study of STAT5B mutations in CD4+ large granular lymphocyte leukemia. Profiling relied on immunoSEQ multiplex PCR, and the TCRdb table lists in-frame clones only, not all of them. Among some 38,000 clones listed, approximately 72% were seen once. Sequencing input: CD4+ T cells from blood buffy coats. Receptors were obtained from a human donor in good health.

J is TRBJ2-3 and V is TRBV14; the match to TRBD2 covers 7 bases. Germline V gives CDR1 SGHDN, CDR2 FVKESK. Trimming cost V 1 base and J 3 bases; bases outside gene matches: 7. The CDR3 totals 16 residues. Here the CDR3 DNA reads TGTGCCAGCAGCCAAGGGGGCGGACTAGTAACAGATACGCAGTATTTT. Its translation: CASSQGGGLVTDTQYF. Together with reference TRBV14 and TRBJ2-3, the CDR3 gives the full variable domain: EAGVTQFPSHSVIEKGQTVTLRCDPISGHDNLYWYRRVMGKEIKFLLHFVKESKQDESGMPNNRFLAERTGGTYSTLKVQPAELEDSGVYFCASSQGGGLVTDTQYFGPGTRLTVL.

CDR3 bases: TGTGCCAGCAGCTTAGGGCACGGGAACACTGAAGCTTTCTTT. Translated: CASSLGHGNTEAFF. V and J are TRBV7-3 and TRBJ1-1; D not resolved. The V gene lost 2 bases and the J gene lost 1 base, with 8 bases spanning the gap. CDR1 SGHTA and CDR2 FQGTGA come from the germline V gene. CDR3 length equals 14 residues.

The chain links TRBV6-1 to TRBJ2-7; the D is unclear. Germline-derived CDR1 and CDR2 are MNHNS and SASEGT. The CDR3 loop spans 13 amino acids. V shed 6 bases and J shed 5 bases, with 14 bases lying between them. Here the CDR3 reads CASRPGVGNEQYF. CDR3 in DNA: TGTGCCAGCAGGCCAGGAGTTGGGAACGAGCAGTACTTC.

The rearrangement joins TRBV9 to TRBJ2-3; D not certain. Germline values: CDR1 SGDLS, CDR2 YYNGEE. V was shortened by 2 bases and J by 4 bases, with 11 bases between the two germline ends. CDR3 size: 14 residues. The CDR3 spells CASSVLGAADTQYF. CDR3 in DNA: TGTGCCAGCAGCGTTCTTGGAGCCGCAGATACGCAGTATTTT. Full variable domain (outside the CDR3, taken from reference TRBV9 and TRBJ2-3): DSGVTQTPKHLITATGQRVTLRCSPRSGDLSVYWYQQSLDQGLQFLIQYYNGEERAKGNILERFSAQQFPDLHSELNLSSLELGDSALYFCASSVLGAADTQYFGPGTRLTVL.

This clone appeared once. The J gene is TRBJ2-6, the V gene TRBV18; D may be TRBD2 (6 bases). Germline lookup yields CDR1 KGHSH and CDR2 LQKENI. The CDR3 length is 16 residues. Trimming cost V 1 base and J 0 bases, with 7 bases left between them. The chain's CDR3 is CASSPLTSSGANVLTF. CDR3 nucleotide sequence: TGTGCCAGCTCACCACTGACTAGCTCTGGGGCCAACGTCCTGACTTTC.

The rearrangement joins TRBV4-2 to TRBJ2-2; TRBD2 agrees at 8 bases. Trimming took 1 base from V and 0 from J; bases not matched to a gene: 1. Germline V lookup: CDR1 LGHNA, CDR2 YNFKEQ. The CDR3 has 16 residues. In nucleotides, the CDR3 is TGTGCCAGCAGCCAAGCAGCGGGAGCGAACACCGGGGAGCTGTTTTTT. Its translation is CASSQAAGANTGELFF.

The chain employs TRBV7-2 and TRBJ2-1; 7 nucleotides line up with TRBD1. This CDR3 contains 15 residues. Germline V gene sequence: CDR1 SGHTA, CDR2 FQGNSA. J was trimmed by 3 bases and V by 1 base; bases with no gene match: 3. As DNA, the CDR3 is TGTGCCAGCAGCTTAGGACAGGGTGTCTACAATGAGCAGTTCTTC. Its protein is CASSLGQGVYNEQFF.

V and J are TRBV6-5 and TRBJ2-5; D is possibly TRBD1 (6 bases). Trimming stripped 6 bases from V and 5 bases from J, with 10 bases between. CDR3 size: 12 residues. Germline lookup yields CDR1 MNHEY and CDR2 SVGAGI. The CDR3 sequence: CASSPQGETQYF. CDR3 sequence (DNA): TGTGCCAGCAGCCCTCAGGGGGAGACCCAGTACTTC.

The rearrangement joins TRBV4-2 to TRBJ1-2; 8 nucleotides match TRBD1. CDR1 LGHNA and CDR2 YNFKEQ come from the germline V gene. J lost 4 bases, V lost 2 bases, and 3 bases had no gene match. The CDR3 extends over 14 amino acids. The DNA for the CDR3 is TGTGCCAGCAGCCAACAGGGGGCAGGCTATGGCTACACCTTC. Protein sequence: CASSQQGAGYGYTF.